This TCR beta chain was profiled in a study of long-term antiretroviral therapy in people with HIV. This CDR3 region has 16 residues. J gave up 4 bases and V 4 bases, and 8 bases lay outside the gene matches. Germline assignment: CDR1 SEHNR and CDR2 FQNEAQ (reference sequence). This clone is labeled medium-sized (0.01 to 0.1%). The antigen is not known. Points from the study as a whole: Among HIV repertoires, CDR3 length ranges were narrower than those of controls.

Researchers ran immunoSEQ v3.0 at survey level. Clones were sequenced by immunoSEQ multiplex PCR, and TCRdb holds only the in-frame ones, with some missing. The repertoire consists of some 18,000 clones, with about 80% occurring once and the leading ten covering around 14%. This receptor was taken from a woman aged 45-65 years with HIV. The sample in question was unsorted PBMCs, obtained 0.5 years before starting antiretroviral therapy. This chain uses TRBV7-9 with TRBJ1-3; 9 positions match TRBD1. In DNA form, the CDR3 reads TGTGCCAGCAGCTCCGGGACAGGGTCAGAAGGAAACACCATATATTTT. Encoded protein: CASSSGTGSEGNTIYF.